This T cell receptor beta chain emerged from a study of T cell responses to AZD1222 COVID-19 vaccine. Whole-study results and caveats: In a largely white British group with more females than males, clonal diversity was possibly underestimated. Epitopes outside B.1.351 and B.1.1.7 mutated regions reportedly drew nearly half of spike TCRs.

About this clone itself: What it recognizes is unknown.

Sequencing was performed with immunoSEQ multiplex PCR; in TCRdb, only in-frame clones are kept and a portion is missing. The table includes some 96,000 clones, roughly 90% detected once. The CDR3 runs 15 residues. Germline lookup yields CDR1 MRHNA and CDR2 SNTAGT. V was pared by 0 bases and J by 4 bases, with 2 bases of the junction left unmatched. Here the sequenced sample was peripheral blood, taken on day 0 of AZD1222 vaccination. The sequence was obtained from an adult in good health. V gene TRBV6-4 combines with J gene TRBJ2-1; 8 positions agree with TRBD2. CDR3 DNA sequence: TGTGCCAGCAGTGACTCTGGGACTAGTTACAATGAGCAGTTCTTC. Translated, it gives CASSDSGTSYNEQFF.